This paragraph reports one T cell receptor (beta chain). The CDR3 is made up of 18 amino acids. Germline V gives CDR1 SEHNR, CDR2 FQNEAQ (reference sequence). The V and J ends lost 5 bases and 0 bases respectively, with 19 bases between them. Data came from immunoSEQ multiplex PCR; TCRdb stores just in-frame clones and leaves some out. The top ten clones hold about an eighth of a sample with fewer than 300,000 clones, 82% of them seen once. The sample comes from a study of control samples from healthy donors and cancer patients. This clonotype originated in a woman in her sixties or seventies with lung cancer. Sequencing was done on a sample of PBMCs. The J gene is TRBJ2-2, the V gene TRBV7-9; D is perhaps TRBD2 (6 bases). CDR3 residues: CASSGSEGSGSNTGELFF. CDR3 sequence (DNA): TGTGCCAGCAGCGGAAGCGAGGGTAGCGGCTCGAACACCGGGGAGCTGTTTTTT.